The clone carrying this T cell receptor beta chain came up once. This entry belongs to a study of blood T cell repertoires in COVID-19. Study context: From the United States, Italy and Spain came samples of acute and convalescent COVID-19. T cells, B-cell-depleted T cells, or PBMCs provided the cDNA or gDNA that served as material.

Allocation to cohorts depended on clinical history reported by the participants. Among Cohort 3 donors, those recovered had two negative PCRs, clearance, or symptom resolution. The method was immunoSEQ multiplex PCR; TCRdb's version includes in-frame clones alone and lacks a portion of them. Among 250,000 to 300,000 clones, approximately 85% were seen once, and the ten largest hold around 0.92%. Germline-derived CDR1 and CDR2 are SGHDT and YYEEEE. Trimming removed 2 bases from V and 2 bases from J, with 8 bases in between. The CDR3 consists of 13 residues. The specimen sequenced was PBMCs or T cells enriched from blood (not recorded which). The TCR was taken from a woman aged 30 to 39 who had recovered from COVID-19. This chain links TRBV5-6 with TRBJ2-7, with D possibly matching TRBD2 (5 bases). CDR3 DNA: TGTGCCAGCAGCTTCTTGGGAGCCTACGAGCAGTACTTC. It translates to CASSFLGAYEQYF.